A single sample gave rise to the 5 T cell receptor beta chains below, sequenced in a study of graft-versus-host responses after intestinal transplantation. Their recognized antigens are unknown. Method: immunoSEQ multiplex PCR; TCRdb's copy keeps in-frame clones and lacks some. The sample lists 80,000 to 100,000 clones, 91% occurring once. Sequencing used unstimulated CD4+ T cells sorted from spleen or lymph node cells, obtained before transplant. The receptors stem from a human donor who was the organ donor for an intestinal transplant.

The rearrangement uses TRBV7-8 and TRBJ2-1; tentative D call: TRBD2 (5 bases). V lost 5 bases, J lost 1 base, and 15 bases lay in between. This CDR3 region has 16 residues. CDR1 and CDR2 (germline): SGHVS, FQNEAQ. CDR3 residues: CASSTRRTRSYNEQFF. In nucleotides, the CDR3 is TGTGCCAGCAGCACCAGGAGGACGCGGTCCTACAATGAGCAGTTCTTC. The full variable domain, completed using reference TRBV7-8 and TRBJ2-1, is GAGVSQSPRYKVAKRGQDVALRCDPISGHVSLFWYQQALGQGPEFLTYFQNEAQLDKSGLPSDRFFAERPEGSVSTLKIQRTQQEDSAVYLCASSTRRTRSYNEQFFGPGTRLTVL.

The rearrangement joins TRBV5-1 to TRBJ1-2; a possible D gene is TRBD1 (5 bases). V dropped 5 bases and J dropped 5 bases, with 19 bases sitting between them. The germline V gene has CDR1 SGHRS and CDR2 YFSETQ. This CDR3 contains 15 residues. CDR3 in amino acids: CASSFGQGSGYGYTF. CDR3 nucleotide sequence: TGCGCCAGCAGTTTTGGTCAGGGAAGCGGGTATGGCTACACCTTC. Using reference TRBV5-1 and TRBJ1-2 for the parts outside the CDR3, the full variable domain is KAGVTQTPRYLIKTRGQQVTLSCSPISGHRSVSWYQQTPGQGLQFLFEYFSETQRNKGNFPGRFSGRQFSNSRSEMNVSTLELGDSALYLCASSFGQGSGYGYTFGSGTRLTVV.

J is TRBJ2-1 and V is TRBV9, with 14 bases fitting TRBD2. Trimming removed 3 bases from V and 7 bases from J; junction bases left unmatched: 3. The CDR3 has 15 residues. Germline-derived CDR1 and CDR2 are SGDLS and YYNGEE. CDR3 sequence reads: CASSGLAGGLNEQFF. CDR3 DNA sequence: TGTGCCAGCAGCGGACTAGCGGGGGGGCTAAATGAGCAGTTCTTC.

CDR3 nucleotide sequence: TGTGCCAGTACAGACCAAGAGACCCAGTACTTC. This encodes CASTDQETQYF. The chain carries TRBV28 and TRBJ2-5; D call uncertain. The germline V gene has CDR1 MDHEN and CDR2 SYDVKM. There are 11 residues in the CDR3. Trimming cost V 9 bases and J 0 bases, with 5 bases left between them.

V is TRBV28 and J is TRBJ2-1; 9 nucleotides align to TRBD2. V gave up 1 base and J gave up 9 bases; unmatched junction bases: 7. Germline CDR1 is MDHEN and CDR2 is SYDVKM. The CDR3 is 15 residues long. The CDR3 reads CASSLSGGGVSEQFF. The DNA for the CDR3 is TGTGCCAGCAGTTTATCTGGCGGGGGGGTTAGTGAGCAGTTCTTC.